These T cell receptor beta chains were read from a single sample in a study of Ad26.COV2.S vaccination and SARS-CoV-2 variants. Only in-frame clones appear in the TCRdb table, and some are missing; sequencing was by immunoSEQ multiplex PCR. The table shows 410,000 or so clones, with about 93% occurring only once. The sequences come from peripheral blood, collected in a trial of Ad26.COV2.S vaccine versus placebo. These receptors came from a person aged 18-65 years who received the Ad26.COV2.S COVID-19 vaccine or a placebo. Each CDR3 is given with its conserved first and last residue.

>TRBJ2-5|TRBV5-1
CASSLAPETQYF
>TRBJ1-1|TRBV4-1
CASSLNIWTEAFF
>TRBJ1-1|TRBV5-1
CASSSQGEETEAFF
>TRBJ2-1|TRBV28
CASSSFGDGSINEQFF
>TRBJ1-5|TRBV5-1
CASSEGVGGDQPQHF
>TRBJ2-7|TRBV28
CASSISGYEQYF
>TRBJ2-1|TRBV11-3
CASSPHQGSDEQFF
>TRBJ2-7|TRBV19
CASSMSGLSSYEQYF
>TRBJ1-1|TRBV28
CASRALEGEAFF
>TRBJ1-3|TRBV5-4
CASSGGQPPSGNTIYF
>TRBJ2-3|TRBV19
CASRAGRADTQYF
>TRBJ2-7|TRBV6-6
CASSSSGASYEQYF
>TRBJ1-1|TRBV28
CASSFGENTEAFF
>TRBJ2-7|TRBV5-1
CASSPWEGYEQYF
>TRBJ1-3|TRBV21-1
CASSKGVRQDHSGNTIYF
>TRBJ2-2|TRBV7-9
CASSPNFVTGELFF
>TRBJ2-7|TRBV12-3/TRBV12-4
CASGTGLYEQYF
>TRBJ2-5|TRBV9
CASSVGTSGIETQYF
>TRBJ1-1|TRBV30
CAWTLDRDTEAFF
>TRBJ2-7|TRBV5-5
CASSLHHEQYF
>TRBJ2-1|TRBV5-8
CASSRGSGSTWYNEQFF
>TRBJ1-4|TRBV6-1
CASSELGGGGNEKLFF
>TRBJ2-3|TRBV6-1
CASSQGASTDTQYF
>TRBJ2-7|TRBV24-1
CATSAPAGYEQYF
>TRBJ1-5|TRBV7-9
CASSLAQGTGSNQPQHF
>TRBJ2-3|TRBV5-1
CASRESSSTDTQYF
>TRBJ2-1|TRBV30
CASAGENTYNEQFF
>TRBJ2-7|TRBV19
CASRGSYRLF
>TRBJ2-7|TRBV3-1/TRBV3-2
CASSQYIGTDSYEQYF
>TRBJ2-7|TRBV19
CASSPRTGTYEQYF
>TRBJ1-3|TRBV4-2
CASSQRGGFGSGNTIYF
>TRBJ1-4|TRBV27
CASSSKLRSPGHNEKLFF
>TRBJ2-3|TRBV6-5
CASSKSGGPTDTQYF
>TRBJ2-1|TRBV5-1
CASSPGTLYNEQFF
>TRBJ2-1|TRBV6-5
CASSPTQGDEQFF
>TRBJ1-5|TRBV4-1
CASSQDPWNQPQHF
>TRBJ1-6|TRBV2
CASSEMAGRTLHF
>TRBJ1-2|TRBV11-2
CASSLDSGFYGYTF
>TRBJ2-1|TRBV5-8
CASSLVRSSYNEQFF
>TRBJ2-7|TRBV30
CAWTTSYEQYF
>TRBJ1-1|TRBV5-5
CASSLVVRMDTEAFF
>TRBJ2-2|TRBV25-1
CASSGGGPRDGMTGELFF
>TRBJ2-7|TRBV11-2
CASILGGGLAGFYEQYF
>TRBJ1-2|TRBV5-1
CASRKGNLYGYTF
>TRBJ2-7|TRBV4-3
CASSQENSGSYEQYF
>TRBJ2-7|TRBV6-5
CASAQGDSYEQYF
>TRBJ2-5|TRBV5-1
CASSRGVETQYF
>TRBJ1-2|TRBV21-1
CASSKLETPNYGYTF
>TRBJ2-5|TRBV10-3
CAISFTGGGETQYF
>TRBJ2-7|TRBV2
CASSRTASYEQYF
>TRBJ2-2|TRBV6-2/TRBV6-3
CASSQRTSGSSGELFF
>TRBJ2-1|TRBV10-3
CAAGTSGYNEQFF
>TRBJ2-4|TRBV28
CASGPPRQGNIQYF
>TRBJ2-5|TRBV5-1
CASSLRTGVSYQETQYF
>TRBJ1-1|TRBV28
CASSLLREAFF
>TRBJ2-7|TRBV4-1
CASSQGAGGLYEQYF